The 2 T cell receptor beta chains listed next were all sequenced from one sample in a study of control samples from healthy donors and cancer patients. Produced via immunoSEQ multiplex PCR; TCRdb's table is partial and in-frame only. Among around 120,000 clones listed, around 87% were seen once. The sample was PBMCs. Every receptor here comes from a woman aged 50 to 65 with colorectal cancer.

This rearrangement joins TRBV28 to TRBJ1-4; weak D call: TRBD1 (6 bases). Germline V gives CDR1 MDHEN, CDR2 SYDVKM. The length of the CDR3 is 16 residues. The V end was cut by 7 bases, the J end by 3 bases, with 18 bases between. The DNA for the CDR3 is TGTGCCAGCACCTTGGGCGGGGGCCTTCCTAATGAAAAACTGTTTTTT. Its protein is CASTLGGGLPNEKLFF. Drawing the rest from reference TRBV28 and TRBJ1-4, the complete variable domain is DVKVTQSSRYLVKRTGEKVFLECVQDMDHENMFWYRQDPGLGLRLIYFSYDVKMKEKGDIPEGYSVSREKKERFSLILESASTNQTSMYLCASTLGGGLPNEKLFFGSGTQLSVL.

In its sample, this clone was seen once. The chain uses TRBV5-4 and TRBJ2-5, with TRBD2 identical over 9 bases. V lost 1 base, J lost 5 bases, and 6 bases stayed unmatched. The CDR3 is made up of 15 amino acids. Looked up from germline, CDR1 is SGHNT and CDR2 is YYREEE (reference sequence). The CDR3 here is CASSLSAGGQETQYF. In nucleotides, the CDR3 is TGTGCCAGCAGCTTGTCAGCGGGGGGCCAGGAGACCCAGTACTTC.